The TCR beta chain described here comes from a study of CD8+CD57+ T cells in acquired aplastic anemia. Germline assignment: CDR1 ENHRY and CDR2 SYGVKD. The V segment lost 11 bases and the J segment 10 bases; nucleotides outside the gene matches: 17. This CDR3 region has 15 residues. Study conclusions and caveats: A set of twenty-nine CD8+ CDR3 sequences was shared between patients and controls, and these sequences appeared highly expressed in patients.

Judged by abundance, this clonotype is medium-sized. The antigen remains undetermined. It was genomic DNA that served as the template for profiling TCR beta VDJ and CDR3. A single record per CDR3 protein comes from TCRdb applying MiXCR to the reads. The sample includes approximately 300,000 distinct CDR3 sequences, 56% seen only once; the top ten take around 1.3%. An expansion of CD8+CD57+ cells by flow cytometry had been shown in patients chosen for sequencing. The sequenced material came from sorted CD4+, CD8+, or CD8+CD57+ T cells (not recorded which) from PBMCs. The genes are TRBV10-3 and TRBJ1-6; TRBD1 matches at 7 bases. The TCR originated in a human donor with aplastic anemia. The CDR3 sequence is CAAHDGTDVASPLHF. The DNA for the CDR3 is TGTGCCGCTCATGACGGGACAGATGTCGCGTCACCCCTCCACTTT.